The entry below describes one T cell receptor beta chain. What it binds is unknown. Partitioning of CD4+ cells yielded a CD45RA+ naive subset and a CD45RA-negative memory subset. The data originate from a study of shared clonotypes between healthy human individuals. With 0 bases removed from V and 6 bases from J, the gap between germline ends came to 8 bases. CDR3 length equals 13 residues. The germline V gene encodes CDR1 SGHAT and CDR2 FQNNGV. Evenly divided among several immunoSEQ plates was the genomic DNA of each subset. This table comes from immunoSEQ multiplex PCR, and its TCRdb copy is limited to in-frame clones, with some not included. The sample lists about 2.4 million clones; 80% to 95% were seen once. Study-level points and caveats: Naive subsets, compared against memory subsets, generally had larger estimated richness values.

The material sequenced was naive CD4+ T cells from PBMCs. Subset: CD45RA+ positively selected. This TCR derives from a man aged 18 to 30 in good health. Some clones in this sample may be carry-over from other donors' samples. The chain recombines TRBV11-2 with TRBJ1-1, with D maybe TRBD1 (5 bases). CDR3 nucleotide sequence: TGTGCCAGCAGCTTAGACAGGGTGGCTGAAGCTTTCTTT. It is translated as CASSLDRVAEAFF.